The rows below give T cell receptor beta chains drawn from one sample of a study of T cells after yellow fever vaccination. Each CDR3 protein is one row after TCRdb ran MiXCR on the 5' RACE reads. This sample has 65,000 to 90,000 distinct CDR3 sequences; roughly 15% occur once, and the top ten carry approximately 25%. The sample consisted of CD8+ T cells not binding an NS4B(214-222) dextramer, sorted from PBMCs, taken 20 to 25 days after the first yellow fever vaccination. These receptors were collected from a man aged 18 to 35 who received the YFV17D yellow fever vaccine. CDR3s include the opening cysteine and the closing phenylalanine or tryptophan. D genes are given only for firm matches. Clone size is not always given. Where it is, it says once, few, many or a class for expanded clones.

. 15 . TRBJ1-1 TRBV9 CASSVGGREKPEAFF TGTGCCAGCAGCGTAGGTGGCAGGGAGAAACCTGAAGCTTTCTTT
. 20 . TRBJ2-3 TRBV6-2/TRBV6-3 CASSWASRASTGSSTDTQYF TGTGCCAGCAGTTGGGCGTCAAGGGCTAGCACTGGGTCTAGCACAGATACGCAGTATTTT
TRBD2 18 few TRBJ2-7 TRBV4-1 CASSPGPASGEIAYEQYF TGCGCCAGCAGCCCAGGACCGGCTAGCGGGGAAATCGCCTACGAGCAGTACTTC
TRBD1 12 . TRBJ2-1 TRBV19 CASRDRHNEQFF TGTGCCAGCCGGGACAGACACAATGAGCAGTTCTTC
. 15 few TRBJ2-6 TRBV29-1 CSVVLLSSGANVLTF TGCAGCGTTGTTCTTCTGTCCTCTGGGGCCAACGTCCTGACTTTC
. 13 . TRBJ1-1 TRBV27 CASSLTPNTEAFF TGTGCCAGCAGTCTTACCCCGAACACTGAAGCTTTCTTT
. 17 . TRBJ2-3 TRBV4-1 CASSQAGAGARVDTQYF TGCGCCAGCAGCCAGGCAGGGGCGGGGGCCAGGGTGGATACGCAGTATTTT
TRBD2 19 few TRBJ2-3 TRBV9 CASSNPGTSGGDLPDTQYF TGTGCCAGCAGCAACCCCGGGACTAGCGGGGGGGATCTTCCAGATACGCAGTATTTT
. 15 . TRBJ2-2 TRBV20-1 CSASIRVRNTGELFF TGCAGTGCTAGTATCAGGGTGCGAAACACCGGGGAGCTGTTTTTT
. 13 . TRBJ2-5 TRBV6-5 CASSYREGQTQYF TGTGCCAGCAGTTACCGCGAGGGGCAGACCCAGTACTTC
. 18 . TRBJ2-1 TRBV20-1 CSARVTALLPVYYNEQFF TGCAGTGCGAGGGTGACAGCCTTACTCCCAGTATACTACAATGAGCAGTTCTTC
. 14 . TRBJ2-3 TRBV6-2/TRBV6-3 CASSDWGDTDTQYF TGTGCCAGCAGTGATTGGGGGGACACAGATACGCAGTATTTT
TRBD1 15 few TRBJ1-2 TRBV20-1 CSARDTGQGYQGYTF TGCAGTGCTAGAGATACGGGACAGGGTTATCAAGGCTACACCTTC
TRBD1 15 . TRBJ1-1 TRBV29-1 CSVHRGDFLNTEAFF TGCAGCGTCCACAGGGGTGACTTCCTGAACACTGAAGCTTTCTTT
. 15 . TRBJ1-2 TRBV6-1 CASSLNPGHIYGYTF TGTGCCAGCAGTCTAAACCCGGGACACATCTATGGCTACACCTTC
TRBD2 16 few TRBJ2-5 TRBV20-1 CSARGYSGANQETQYF TGCAGTGCTAGAGGTTATAGCGGGGCGAACCAAGAGACCCAGTACTTC
. 14 . TRBJ2-1 TRBV20-1 CSARDGFGSNEQFF TGCAGTGCTAGAGACGGTTTTGGAAGCAATGAGCAGTTCTTC
. 13 few TRBJ1-2 TRBV12-3/TRBV12-4 CASSSLSGYGYTF TGTGCCAGCAGTTCTCTCTCGGGCTATGGCTACACCTTC
. 13 . TRBJ2-1 TRBV6-4 CASSDFLGSEQFF TGTGCCAGCAGTGACTTCCTAGGCTCCGAGCAGTTCTTC
. 17 few TRBJ2-3 TRBV20-1 CSARVPRGRGTTDTQYF TGCAGTGCTAGAGTCCCCCGAGGGCGAGGGACCACAGATACGCAGTATTTT
. 14 few TRBJ2-1 TRBV7-8 CASSPREAYNEQFF TGTGCCAGCAGCCCACGGGAAGCCTACAATGAGCAGTTCTTC
TRBD1 15 . TRBJ2-7 TRBV7-9 CASSSPGQGYDEQYF TGTGCCAGCAGCTCACCGGGACAGGGGTACGACGAGCAGTACTTC
TRBD2 15 . TRBJ2-7 TRBV5-6 CASSEKRGPPYEQYF TGTGCCAGCAGCGAAAAGCGGGGGCCCCCCTACGAGCAGTACTTC